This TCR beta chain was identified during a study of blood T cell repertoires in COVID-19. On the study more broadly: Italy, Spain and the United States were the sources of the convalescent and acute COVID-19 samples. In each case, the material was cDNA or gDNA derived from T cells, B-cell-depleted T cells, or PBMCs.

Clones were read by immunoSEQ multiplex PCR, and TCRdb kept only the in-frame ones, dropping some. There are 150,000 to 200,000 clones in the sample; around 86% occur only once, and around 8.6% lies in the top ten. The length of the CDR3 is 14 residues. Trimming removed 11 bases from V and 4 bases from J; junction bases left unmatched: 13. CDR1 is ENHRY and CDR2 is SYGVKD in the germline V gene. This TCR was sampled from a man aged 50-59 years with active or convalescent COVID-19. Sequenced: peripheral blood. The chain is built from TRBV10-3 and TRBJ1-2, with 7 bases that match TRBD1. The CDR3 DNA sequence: TGTGCCGTCAACGGAGGGGGACAGAGCTATGGCTACACCTTC. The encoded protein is CAVNGGGQSYGYTF.